The TCR beta chain under discussion was sequenced for a study of shared clonotypes between healthy human individuals. Findings and caveats of the study: Compared with memory subsets, naive subsets generally had larger estimated richness.

An assay was performed, and its level was deep. Libraries were prepared by immunoSEQ multiplex PCR; TCRdb keeps only in-frame clonotypes and omits some of them. The repertoire holds millions of clones, just over 90% seen once, with around 0.15% in the top ten. This CDR3 is built from 14 residues. A remark on this clone: As yet, its antigen is unknown.

The chain has TRBV21-1 and TRBJ2-5. TRBV21-1 is a pseudogene locus. The sequenced sample was naive CD4+ T cells sorted from blood. As for subset: CD45RA+ positively selected. The receptor was isolated from a man between 18 and 35 years old in good health. CDR3 protein: CASSVQRARETQYF. Written as DNA, the CDR3 is TGTGCCAGCAGCGTCCAAAGGGCCCGGGAGACCCAGTACTTC.